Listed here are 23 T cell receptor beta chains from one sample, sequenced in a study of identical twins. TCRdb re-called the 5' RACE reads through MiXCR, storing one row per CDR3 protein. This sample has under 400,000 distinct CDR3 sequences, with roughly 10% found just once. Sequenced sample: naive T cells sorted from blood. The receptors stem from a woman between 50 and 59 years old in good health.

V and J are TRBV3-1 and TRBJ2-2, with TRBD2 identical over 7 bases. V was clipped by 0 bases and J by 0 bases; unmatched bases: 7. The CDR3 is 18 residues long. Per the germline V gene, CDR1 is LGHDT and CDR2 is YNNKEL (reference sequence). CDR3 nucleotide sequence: TGTGCCAGCAGCCAAGAACTAGCGAAAATCGCGAACACCGGGGAGCTGTTTTTT. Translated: CASSQELAKIANTGELFF.

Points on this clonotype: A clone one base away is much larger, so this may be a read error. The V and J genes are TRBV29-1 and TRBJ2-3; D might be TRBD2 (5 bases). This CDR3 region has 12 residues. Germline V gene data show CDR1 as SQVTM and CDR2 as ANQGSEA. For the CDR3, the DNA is TGCGGCGTTGACGGGAACACAGATACGCAGTATTTT. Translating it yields CGVDGNTDTQYF.

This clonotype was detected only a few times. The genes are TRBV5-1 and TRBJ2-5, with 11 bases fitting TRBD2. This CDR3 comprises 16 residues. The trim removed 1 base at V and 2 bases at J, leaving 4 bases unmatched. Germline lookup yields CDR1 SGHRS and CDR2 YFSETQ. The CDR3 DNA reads TGCGCCAGCAGCTTGTTAGCGGGAGGGCGGCAAGAGACCCAGTACTTC. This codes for CASSLLAGGRQETQYF. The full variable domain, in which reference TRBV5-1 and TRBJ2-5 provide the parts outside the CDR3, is KAGVTQTPRYLIKTRGQQVTLSCSPISGHRSVSWYQQTPGQGLQFLFEYFSETQRNKGNFPGRFSGRQFSNSRSEMNVSTLELGDSALYLCASSLLAGGRQETQYFGPGTRLLVL.

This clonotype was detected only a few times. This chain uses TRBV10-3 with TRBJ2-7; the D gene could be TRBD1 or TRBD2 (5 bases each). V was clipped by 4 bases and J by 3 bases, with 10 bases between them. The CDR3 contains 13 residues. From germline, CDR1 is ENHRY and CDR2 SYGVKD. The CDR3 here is CAISGGSLYEQYV. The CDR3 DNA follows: TGTGCCATCAGTGGGGGGAGCCTCTACGAGCAGTACGTC.

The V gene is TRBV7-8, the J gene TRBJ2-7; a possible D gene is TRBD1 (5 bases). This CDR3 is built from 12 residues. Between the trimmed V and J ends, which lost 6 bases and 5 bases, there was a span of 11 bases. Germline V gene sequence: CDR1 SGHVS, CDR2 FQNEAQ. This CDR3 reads CASRQVVDEQYF. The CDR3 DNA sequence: TGTGCCAGCAGACAGGTGGTCGACGAGCAGTACTTC.

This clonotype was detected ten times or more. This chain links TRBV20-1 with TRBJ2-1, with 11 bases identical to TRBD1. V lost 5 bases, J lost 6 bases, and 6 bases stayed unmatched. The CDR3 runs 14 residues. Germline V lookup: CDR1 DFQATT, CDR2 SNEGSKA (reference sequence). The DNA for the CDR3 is TGCAGTGCTGTCCGGGACAGGGGGTTCAATGAGCAGTTCTTC. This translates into CSAVRDRGFNEQFF.

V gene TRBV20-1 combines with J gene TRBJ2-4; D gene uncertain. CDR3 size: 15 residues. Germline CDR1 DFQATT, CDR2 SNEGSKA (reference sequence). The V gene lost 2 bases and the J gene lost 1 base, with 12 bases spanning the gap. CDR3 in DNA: TGCAGTGCTAGAAACCCCTTGAGGGCCAAAAACATTCAGTACTTC. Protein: CSARNPLRAKNIQYF.

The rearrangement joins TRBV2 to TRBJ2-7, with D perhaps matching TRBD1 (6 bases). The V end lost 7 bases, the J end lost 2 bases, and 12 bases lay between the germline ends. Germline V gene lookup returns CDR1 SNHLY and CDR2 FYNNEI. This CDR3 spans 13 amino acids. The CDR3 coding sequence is TGTGCCAGCAAGTACGACAGGCCCTACGAGCAGTACGTC. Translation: CASKYDRPYEQYV.

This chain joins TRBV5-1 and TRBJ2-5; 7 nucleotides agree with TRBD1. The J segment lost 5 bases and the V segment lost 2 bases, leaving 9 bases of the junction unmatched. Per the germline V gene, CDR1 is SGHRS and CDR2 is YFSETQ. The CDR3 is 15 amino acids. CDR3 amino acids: CASSLEGAGLETQYF. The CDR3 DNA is TGCGCCAGCAGCTTAGAGGGGGCCGGTTTGGAGACCCAGTACTTC.

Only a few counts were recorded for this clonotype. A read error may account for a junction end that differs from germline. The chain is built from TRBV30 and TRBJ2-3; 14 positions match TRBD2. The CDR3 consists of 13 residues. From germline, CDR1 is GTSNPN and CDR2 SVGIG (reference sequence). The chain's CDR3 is CAGRLAGGATQYF. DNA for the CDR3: TGTGCCGGGAGACTAGCGGGAGGGGCTACGCAGTATTTT. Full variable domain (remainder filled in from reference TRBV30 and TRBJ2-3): SQTIHQWPATLVQPVGSPLSLECTVEGTSNPNLYWYRQAAGRGLQLLFYSVGIGQISSEVPQNLSASRPQDRQFILSSKKLLLSDSGFYLCAGRLAGGATQYFGPGTRLTVL.

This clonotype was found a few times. The CDR3 DNA is TGTGCCAGCCTTAATGAGGGGAAGGACGAGCAGTACTTC. It codes for CASLNEGKDEQYF. The chain combines TRBV2 with TRBJ2-7; D could derive from TRBD1 or TRBD2 (5 bases each). CDR3 length: 13 amino acids. CDR1 is SNHLY, CDR2 FYNNEI, per germline. V dropped 8 bases and J dropped 5 bases, with 16 bases sitting between them.

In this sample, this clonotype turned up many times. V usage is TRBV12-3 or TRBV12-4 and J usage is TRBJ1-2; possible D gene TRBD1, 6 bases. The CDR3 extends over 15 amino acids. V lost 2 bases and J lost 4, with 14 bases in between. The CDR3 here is CASSLMGGAAYGYTF. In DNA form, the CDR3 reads TGTGCCAGCAGTTTAATGGGGGGCGCAGCCTATGGCTACACCTTC.

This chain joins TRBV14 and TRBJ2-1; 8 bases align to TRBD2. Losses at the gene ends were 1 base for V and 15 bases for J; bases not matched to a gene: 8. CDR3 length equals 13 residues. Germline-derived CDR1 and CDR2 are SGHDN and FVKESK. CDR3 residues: CASSQVGAGGRFF. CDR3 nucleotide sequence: TGTGCCAGCAGCCAAGTCGGCGCGGGAGGCCGGTTCTTC.

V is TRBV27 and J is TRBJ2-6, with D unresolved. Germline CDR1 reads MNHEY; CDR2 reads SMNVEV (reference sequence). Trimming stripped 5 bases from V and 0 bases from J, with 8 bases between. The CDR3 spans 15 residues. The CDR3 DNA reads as TGTGCCAGCAGTCGCCTGAGCTCTGGGGCCAACGTCCTGACTTTC. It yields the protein CASSRLSSGANVLTF.

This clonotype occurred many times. As DNA, the CDR3 is TGCGCCAGCAGCCACGAAAAAAGCGGGAGTTGGAATGAGCAGTTCTTC. It codes for CASSHEKSGSWNEQFF. The chain carries TRBV4-1 and TRBJ2-1; 8 bases line up with TRBD2. J gave up 7 bases and V 3 bases, and 11 bases lay outside the gene matches. CDR3 length: 16 residues. Germline V lookup: CDR1 MGHRA, CDR2 YSYEKL.

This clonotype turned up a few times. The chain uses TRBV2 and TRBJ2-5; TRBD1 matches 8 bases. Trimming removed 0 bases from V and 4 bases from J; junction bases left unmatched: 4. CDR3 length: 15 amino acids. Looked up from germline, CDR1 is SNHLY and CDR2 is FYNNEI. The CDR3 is CASSEARGPLETQYF. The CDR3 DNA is TGTGCCAGCAGTGAAGCCAGGGGGCCCTTAGAGACCCAGTACTTC.

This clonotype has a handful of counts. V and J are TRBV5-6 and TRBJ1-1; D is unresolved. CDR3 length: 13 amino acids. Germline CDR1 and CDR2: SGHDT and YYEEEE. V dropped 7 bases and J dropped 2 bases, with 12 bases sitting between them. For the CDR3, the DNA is TGTGCCAGCTTGGGCAGACTAAACACTGAAGCTTTCTTT. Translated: CASLGRLNTEAFF.

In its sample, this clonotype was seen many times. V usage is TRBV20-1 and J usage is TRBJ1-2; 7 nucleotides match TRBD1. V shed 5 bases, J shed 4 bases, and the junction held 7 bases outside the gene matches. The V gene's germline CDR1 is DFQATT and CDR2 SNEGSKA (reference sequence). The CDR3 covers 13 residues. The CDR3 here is CSAPATGSYGYTF. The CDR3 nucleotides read TGCAGTGCTCCTGCGACAGGGAGCTATGGCTACACCTTC.

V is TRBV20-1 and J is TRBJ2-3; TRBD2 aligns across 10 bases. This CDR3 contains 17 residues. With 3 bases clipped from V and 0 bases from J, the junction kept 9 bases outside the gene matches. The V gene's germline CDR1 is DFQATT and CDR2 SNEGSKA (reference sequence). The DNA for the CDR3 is TGCAGTGCTAGTCGTATTAGCGGGAGGCAGAGCACAGATACGCAGTATTTT. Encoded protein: CSASRISGRQSTDTQYF.

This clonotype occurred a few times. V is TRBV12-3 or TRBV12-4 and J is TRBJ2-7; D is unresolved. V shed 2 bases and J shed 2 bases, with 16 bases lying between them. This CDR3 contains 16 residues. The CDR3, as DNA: TGTGCCAGCAGTTTAAGTAGGAGCCCAAAGGCCTACGAGCAGTACTTC. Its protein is CASSLSRSPKAYEQYF.

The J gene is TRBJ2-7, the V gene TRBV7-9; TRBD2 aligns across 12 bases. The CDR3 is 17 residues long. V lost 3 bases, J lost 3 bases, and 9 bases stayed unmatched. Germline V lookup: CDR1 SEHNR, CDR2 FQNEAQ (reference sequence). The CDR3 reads CASSFMTSGSISYEQYF. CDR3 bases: TGTGCCAGCAGCTTTATGACTAGCGGGAGTATTAGCTACGAGCAGTACTTC. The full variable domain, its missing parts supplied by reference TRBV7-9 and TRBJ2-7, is DTGVSQNPRHKITKRGQNVTFRCDPISEHNRLYWYRQTLGQGPEFLTYFQNEAQLEKSRLLSDRFSAERPKGSFSTLEIQRTEQGDSAMYLCASSFMTSGSISYEQYFGPGTRLTVT.

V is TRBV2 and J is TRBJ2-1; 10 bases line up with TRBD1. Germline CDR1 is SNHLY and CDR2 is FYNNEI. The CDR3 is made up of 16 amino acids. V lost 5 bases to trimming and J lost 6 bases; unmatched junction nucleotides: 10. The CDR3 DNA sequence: TGTGCCAGCAGTACCCGGACAGGGGGATGGGCCAATGAGCAGTTCTTC. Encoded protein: CASSTRTGGWANEQFF.

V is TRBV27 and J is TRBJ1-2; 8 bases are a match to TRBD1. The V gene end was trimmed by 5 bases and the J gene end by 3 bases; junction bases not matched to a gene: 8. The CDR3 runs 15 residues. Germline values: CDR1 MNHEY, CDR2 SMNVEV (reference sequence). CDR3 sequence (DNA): TGTGCCAGCAGTCCGGACAGGGCTAGGGACTATGGCTACACCTTC. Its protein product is CASSPDRARDYGYTF.